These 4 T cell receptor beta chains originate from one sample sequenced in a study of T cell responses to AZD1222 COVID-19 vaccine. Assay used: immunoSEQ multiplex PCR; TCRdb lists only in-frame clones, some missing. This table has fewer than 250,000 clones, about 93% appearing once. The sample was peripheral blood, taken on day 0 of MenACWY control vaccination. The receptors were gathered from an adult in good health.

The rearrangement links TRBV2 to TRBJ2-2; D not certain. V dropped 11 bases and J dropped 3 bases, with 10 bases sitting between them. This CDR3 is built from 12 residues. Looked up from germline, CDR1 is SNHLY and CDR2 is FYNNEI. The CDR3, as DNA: TGTGCCCGGAGCACAGACACCGGGGAGCTGTTTTTT. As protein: CARSTDTGELFF.

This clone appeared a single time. The DNA of the CDR3 is TGTGCCAGCACCTCCGGACAGGGGTGGAACACTGAAGCTTTCTTT. Translated: CASTSGQGWNTEAFF. The chain combines TRBV6-5 with TRBJ1-1; 9 bases fit TRBD1. V shed 7 bases, J shed 1 base, and the junction held 7 bases outside the gene matches. Germline-derived CDR1 and CDR2 are MNHEY and SVGAGI. The CDR3 length is 15 residues.

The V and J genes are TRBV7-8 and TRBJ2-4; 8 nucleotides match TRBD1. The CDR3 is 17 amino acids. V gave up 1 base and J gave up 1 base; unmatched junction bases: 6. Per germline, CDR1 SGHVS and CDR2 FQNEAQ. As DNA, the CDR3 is TGTGCCAGCAGCTTAGGACAGGGGTGGTTGGCCAAAAACATTCAGTACTTC. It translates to CASSLGQGWLAKNIQYF. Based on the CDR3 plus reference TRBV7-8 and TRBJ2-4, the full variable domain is GAGVSQSPRYKVAKRGQDVALRCDPISGHVSLFWYQQALGQGPEFLTYFQNEAQLDKSGLPSDRFFAERPEGSVSTLKIQRTQQEDSAVYLCASSLGQGWLAKNIQYFGAGTRLSVL.

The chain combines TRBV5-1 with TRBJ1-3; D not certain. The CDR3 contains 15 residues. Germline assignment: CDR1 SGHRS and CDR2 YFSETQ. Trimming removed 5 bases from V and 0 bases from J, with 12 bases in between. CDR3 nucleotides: TGCGCCAGCAGGCCTGACTGGAGCTCTGGAAACACCATATATTTT. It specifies CASRPDWSSGNTIYF.